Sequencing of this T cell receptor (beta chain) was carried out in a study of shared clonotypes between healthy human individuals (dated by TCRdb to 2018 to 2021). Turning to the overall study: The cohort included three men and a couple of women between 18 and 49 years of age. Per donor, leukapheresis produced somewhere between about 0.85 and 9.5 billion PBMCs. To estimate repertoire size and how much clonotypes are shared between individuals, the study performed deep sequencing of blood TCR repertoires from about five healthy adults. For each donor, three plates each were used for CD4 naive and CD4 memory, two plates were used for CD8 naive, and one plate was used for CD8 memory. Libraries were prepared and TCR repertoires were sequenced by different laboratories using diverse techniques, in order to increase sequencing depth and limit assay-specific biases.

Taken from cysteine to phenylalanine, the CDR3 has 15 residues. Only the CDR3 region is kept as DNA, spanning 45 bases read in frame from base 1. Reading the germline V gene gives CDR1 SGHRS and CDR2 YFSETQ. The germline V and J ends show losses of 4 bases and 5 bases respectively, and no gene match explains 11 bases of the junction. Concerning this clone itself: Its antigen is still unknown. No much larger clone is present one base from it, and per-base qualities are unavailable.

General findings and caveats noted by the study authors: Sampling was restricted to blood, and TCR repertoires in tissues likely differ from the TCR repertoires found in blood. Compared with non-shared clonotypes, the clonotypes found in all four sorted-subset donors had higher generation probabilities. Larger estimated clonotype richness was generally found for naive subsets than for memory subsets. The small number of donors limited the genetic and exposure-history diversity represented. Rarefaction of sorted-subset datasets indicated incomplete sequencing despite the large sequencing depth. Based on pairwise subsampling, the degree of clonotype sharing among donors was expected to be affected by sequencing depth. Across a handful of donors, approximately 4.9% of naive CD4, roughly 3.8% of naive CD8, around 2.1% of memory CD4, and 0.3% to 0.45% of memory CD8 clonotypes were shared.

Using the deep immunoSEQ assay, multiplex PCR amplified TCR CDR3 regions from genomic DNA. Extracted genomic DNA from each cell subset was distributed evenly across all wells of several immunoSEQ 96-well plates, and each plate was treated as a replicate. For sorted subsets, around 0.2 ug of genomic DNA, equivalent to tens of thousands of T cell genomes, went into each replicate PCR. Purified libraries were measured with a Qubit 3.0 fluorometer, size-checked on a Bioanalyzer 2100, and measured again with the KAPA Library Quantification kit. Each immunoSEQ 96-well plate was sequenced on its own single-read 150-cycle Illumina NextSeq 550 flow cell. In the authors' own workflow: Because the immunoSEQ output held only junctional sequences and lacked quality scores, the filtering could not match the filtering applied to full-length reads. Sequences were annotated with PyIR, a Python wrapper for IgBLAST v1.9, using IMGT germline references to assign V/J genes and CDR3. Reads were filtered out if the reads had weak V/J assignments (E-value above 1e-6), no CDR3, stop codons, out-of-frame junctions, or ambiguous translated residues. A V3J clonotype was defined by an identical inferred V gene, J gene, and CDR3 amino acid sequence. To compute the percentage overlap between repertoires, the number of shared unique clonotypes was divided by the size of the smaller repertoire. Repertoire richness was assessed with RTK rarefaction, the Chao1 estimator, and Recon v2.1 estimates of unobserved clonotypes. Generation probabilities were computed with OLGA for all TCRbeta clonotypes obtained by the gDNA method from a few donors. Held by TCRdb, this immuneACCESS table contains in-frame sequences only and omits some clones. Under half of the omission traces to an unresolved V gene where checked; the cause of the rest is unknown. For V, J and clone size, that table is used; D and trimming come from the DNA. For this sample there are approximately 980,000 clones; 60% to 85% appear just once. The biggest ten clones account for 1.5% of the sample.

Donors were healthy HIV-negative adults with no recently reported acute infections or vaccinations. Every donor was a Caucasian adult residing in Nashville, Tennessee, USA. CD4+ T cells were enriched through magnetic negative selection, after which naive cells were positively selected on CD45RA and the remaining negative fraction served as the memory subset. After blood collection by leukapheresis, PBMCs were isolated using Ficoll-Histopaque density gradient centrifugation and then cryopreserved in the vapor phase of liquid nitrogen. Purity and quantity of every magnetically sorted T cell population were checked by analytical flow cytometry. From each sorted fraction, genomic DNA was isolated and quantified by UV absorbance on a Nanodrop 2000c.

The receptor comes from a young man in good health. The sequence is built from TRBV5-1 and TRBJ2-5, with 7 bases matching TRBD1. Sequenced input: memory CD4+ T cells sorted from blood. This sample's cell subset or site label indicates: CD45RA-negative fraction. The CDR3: CASSIRTGGGETQYF. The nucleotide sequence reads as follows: TGCGCCAGCAGCATTCGGACAGGCGGCGGGGAGACCCAGTACTTC.